The next 18 T cell receptor beta chains were all read from a single sample in a study of blood T cell repertoires in COVID-19. Repertoires were generated with immunoSEQ multiplex PCR, while TCRdb's copy carries only in-frame clones and drops some. The data contain 250,000 to 350,000 clones, roughly 91% of them singletons. Sequencing input: peripheral blood. These TCRs come from a man aged 30 to 39 with acute or convalescent COVID-19.

The V call is TRBV4-2, the J call TRBJ1-5; perhaps TRBD1 as D (5 bases). This CDR3 is 14 amino acids long. Looked up from germline, CDR1 is LGHNA and CDR2 is YNFKEQ. Trimming took off 0 bases at V and 6 bases at J, with 9 bases between the two ends. The CDR3 bases are TGTGCCAGCAGCCAAGACAGGGTGGGTCAGCCCCAGCATTTT. Amino acids: CASSQDRVGQPQHF.

This sequence joins TRBV5-1 and TRBJ1-1; 10 bases agree with TRBD1. This CDR3 has 15 amino acids. From germline, CDR1 is SGHRS and CDR2 YFSETQ. The V segment lost 4 bases and the J segment 2 bases; nucleotides outside the gene matches: 5. CDR3 sequence reads: CASSPTGGGNTEAFF. The CDR3 DNA sequence: TGCGCCAGCAGCCCGACAGGGGGCGGAAACACTGAAGCTTTCTTT.

This chain links TRBV28 with TRBJ2-5, with TRBD1 matching 8 bases. V shed 8 bases, J shed 2 bases, and the junction held 7 bases outside the gene matches. The CDR3 spans 14 residues. Germline CDR1 MDHEN, CDR2 SYDVKM. CDR3 region: CASRGRTGQETQYF. CDR3 DNA sequence: TGTGCCAGCCGAGGGCGGACAGGGCAAGAGACCCAGTACTTC.

The chain has TRBV18 and TRBJ1-6; D is unclear. V was cut by 3 bases and J by 4 bases, with 4 bases left in between. Per the germline V gene, CDR1 is KGHSH and CDR2 is LQKENI. This CDR3 is built from 13 residues. The CDR3 is CASSPTYNSPLHF. Here the CDR3 DNA reads TGTGCCAGCTCACCGACATATAATTCACCCCTCCACTTT. The full variable domain, with the rest looked up from reference TRBV18 and TRBJ1-6, is NAGVMQNPRHLVRRRGQEARLRCSPMKGHSHVYWYRQLPEEGLKFMVYLQKENIIDESGMPKERFSAEFPKEGPSILRIQQVVRGDSAAYFCASSPTYNSPLHFGNGTRLTVT.

The chain has TRBV4-1 and TRBJ2-1; perhaps TRBD2 as D (6 bases). V was cut by 2 bases and J by 2 bases, with 10 bases left in between. Germline CDR1 MGHRA, CDR2 YSYEKL. The CDR3 totals 15 residues. The CDR3 spells CASSQMGLTYNEQFF. CDR3 sequence (DNA): TGCGCCAGCAGCCAAATGGGACTGACCTACAATGAGCAGTTCTTC.

V usage is TRBV5-1 and J usage is TRBJ2-5; TRBD2 matches 7 bases. Germline CDR1 reads SGHRS; CDR2 reads YFSETQ. Losses at the gene ends were 0 bases for V and 5 bases for J; bases not matched to a gene: 4. This CDR3 contains 14 residues. CDR3 sequence (DNA): TGCGCCAGCAGCTTGGGACTAGCTAGCGAGACCCAGTACTTC. Translated, it gives CASSLGLASETQYF.

The CDR3 coding sequence is TGTGCCAGCATGAAGAGCTCCTACGAGCAGTACTTC. Protein sequence: CASMKSSYEQYF. This chain uses TRBV28 with TRBJ2-7; unclear D gene. The germline CDR1 and CDR2 sequences are MDHEN and SYDVKM. Deletions cut 7 bases from V and 0 bases from J, with 7 bases between. The CDR3 extends over 12 amino acids.

In this sample, this clone turned up a few times. The J gene is TRBJ1-1, the V gene TRBV6-1, with D tentatively TRBD1 (5 bases). Trimming took off 3 bases at V and 5 bases at J, with 10 bases between the two ends. The CDR3 covers 13 residues. Germline CDR1 is MNHNS and CDR2 is SASEGT. DNA of the CDR3: TGTGCCAGCAGTGAGGTCGGGGGAACTGAAGCTTTCTTT. This translates into CASSEVGGTEAFF.

This chain connects TRBV2 to TRBJ2-5, with D possibly matching TRBD1 (5 bases). Germline CDR1 and CDR2: SNHLY and FYNNEI. The CDR3 covers 12 residues. V was shortened by 5 bases and J by 2 bases, with 6 bases between the two germline ends. As DNA, the CDR3 is TGTGCCAGCAGTCCAGGGCAAGAGACCCAGTACTTC. Translating gives CASSPGQETQYF.

The chain couples TRBV3-1 (or the pseudogene TRBV3-2) to TRBJ2-2; the D is unclear. The CDR3 has 14 residues. V lost 0 bases, J lost 3 bases, and 5 bases lay in between. Germline V gene sequence: CDR1 LGHDT, CDR2 YNNKEL (reference sequence). As DNA, the CDR3 is TGTGCCAGCAGCCAAGAACGGGACACCGGGGAGCTGTTTTTT. Translated, it gives CASSQERDTGELFF.

This clone was seen a single time. The chain has TRBV15 and TRBJ2-5; 7 positions agree with TRBD1. V lost 1 base and J lost 4; bases outside the gene matches: 3. The CDR3 runs to 14 residues. CDR1 and CDR2 (germline): LNHNV, YYDKDF (reference sequence). The CDR3 DNA is TGTGCCACCAGCAGAGGAGGGACAGCAGAGACCCAGTACTTC. Its translation: CATSRGGTAETQYF.

The gene calls are TRBV7-3 and TRBJ1-2; D gene ambiguous. The germline V gene encodes CDR1 SGHTA and CDR2 FQGTGA. Trimming took off 3 bases at V and 8 bases at J, with 16 bases between the two ends. CDR3 size: 14 residues. The DNA of the CDR3 is TGTGCCAGCAGCTTGTCTGCCGGAGCTGACGGCTACACCTTC. It encodes CASSLSAGADGYTF.

The gene calls are TRBV14 and TRBJ2-1, with TRBD2 identical over 11 bases. The CDR3 sequence is 16 residues long. In germline, CDR1 is SGHDN, CDR2 FVKESK. Trimming at V came to 4 bases and at J to 8 bases, leaving 10 bases not matched to a gene. The CDR3 nucleotides read TGTGCCAGCAGCCGACGACTAGCGGGAAGGTGGCATGAGCAGTTCTTC. It codes for CASSRRLAGRWHEQFF.

The chain links TRBV19 to TRBJ1-1, with D unresolved. V lost 3 bases and J 3 bases, leaving 20 bases between the germline ends. This CDR3 contains 17 residues. CDR1 and CDR2 (germline): LNHDA, SQIVND (reference sequence). CDR3 sequence: CASSMGGRRRRDTEAFF. CDR3 nucleotide sequence: TGTGCCAGTAGTATGGGTGGCAGAAGGCGGAGGGACACTGAAGCTTTCTTT.

The chain carries TRBV5-6 and TRBJ2-4; 8 bases are shared with TRBD1. CDR3 length: 14 residues. Germline loops: CDR1 SGHDT, CDR2 YYEEEE. The V and J ends lost 4 bases and 9 bases, in that order; junction bases with no gene match: 9. CDR3 coding DNA: TGTGCCAGCAGCCTGGACAGGGATAGGGGCATTCAGTACTTC. Its translation: CASSLDRDRGIQYF.

J is TRBJ1-6 and V is TRBV28; D is undetermined. The CDR3 runs 15 residues. Germline V lookup: CDR1 MDHEN, CDR2 SYDVKM. The V end was cut by 5 bases, the J end by 0 bases, with 8 bases between. CDR3 sequence reads: CASSPGSSYNSPLHF. CDR3 DNA sequence: TGTGCCAGCAGTCCGGGGAGCTCCTATAATTCACCCCTCCACTTT.

The chain uses TRBV3-1 (or the pseudogene TRBV3-2) and TRBJ2-1; 8 bases fit TRBD2. Trimming removed 2 bases from V and 5 bases from J; junction bases left unmatched: 5. CDR3 size: 15 residues. Per germline, CDR1 LGHDT and CDR2 YNNKEL (reference sequence). The CDR3 protein is CASSQSGLVDNEQFF. The CDR3, as DNA: TGTGCCAGCAGCCAATCGGGACTAGTTGACAATGAGCAGTTCTTC.

The rearrangement links TRBV11-3 to TRBJ2-1, with TRBD2 matching over 8 bases. Trimming at V came to 5 bases and at J to 9 bases, leaving 27 bases not matched to a gene. The CDR3 sequence is 20 residues long. Germline values: CDR1 SGHNT, CDR2 YENEEA. The CDR3 nucleotides read TGTGCCAGCAGCCACTCCGGGGCGGGAGGACCTGAATCCCTTTATACTGAGCAGTTCTTC. Encoded protein: CASSHSGAGGPESLYTEQFF.